This T cell receptor (beta chain) was sequenced in a study of T cells in Graves' hyperthyroidism and ophthalmopathy. Diagnostic decisions used clinical symptoms, serum thyroxine and TRAb, thyroid ultrasound and orbital computed tomography. Amplified TCR beta CDR3 regions came from RNA transcripts. The TCR CDR3 was amplified in a first-round RT-PCR using the HTBI primer set. TCRdb reprocessed the multiplex PCR reads with MiXCR, giving one entry per CDR3 protein. The profile shows 350,000 or so distinct CDR3 sequences, over 15% of them singletons. This CDR3 region has 17 residues. Germline-derived CDR1 and CDR2 are MRHNA and SNTAGT. Deletions cut 0 bases from V and 0 bases from J, with 12 bases between. Comments on this clonotype: What it recognizes is unknown.

General observations from the study: Ophthalmopathy prediction by the model preceded onset by a median approximately 6.9 months.

Input material: blood. The rearrangement links TRBV6-4 to TRBJ1-5, with D hard to call. The clonotype was recovered from a woman between 50 and 59 years old with Graves' hyperthyroidism. The CDR3 region has the DNA TGTGCCAGCAGTGACTCAAATGGACTGTCTAGCAATCAGCCCCAGCATTTT. This encodes CASSDSNGLSSNQPQHF.